These T cell receptor beta chains were read from a single sample in a study of blood T cell repertoires in COVID-19. Repertoires were generated with immunoSEQ multiplex PCR, while TCRdb's copy carries only in-frame clones and drops some. There are approximately 180,000 clones in the sample; around 85% occur only once, and 9.8% lies in the top ten. The sequenced sample consisted of peripheral blood. The source is a woman older than 75 with acute or convalescent COVID-19. Both conserved end residues are part of each CDR3. A D gene is named only where the DNA matches it firmly. Clone size is stated in some rows and not others, as once, few, many or a class when expanded.

CDR3 length	clone size	V gene	J gene	D gene	CDR3 protein	CDR3 DNA
15	.	TRBV19	TRBJ2-5	TRBD2	CASRNRAGAGETQYF	TGTGCCAGTAGGAACCGCGCGGGAGCCGGTGAGACCCAGTACTTC
14	.	TRBV15	TRBJ1-1	.	CATSKAAENTEAFF	TGTGCCACCAGCAAGGCAGCGGAGAACACTGAAGCTTTCTTT
12	.	TRBV6-5	TRBJ1-1	.	CASRANRAPTFF	TGTGCCAGCAGGGCTAACAGGGCTCCGACTTTCTTT
12	.	TRBV6-5	TRBJ2-3	TRBD2	CASGRTRAAQYF	TGTGCCAGCGGCCGGACTAGAGCTGCGCAGTATTTT
15	.	TRBV14	TRBJ1-6	TRBD1	CASSQVTGSNSPLHF	TGTGCCAGCAGCCAAGTGACAGGGTCCAATTCACCCCTCCACTTT
14	.	TRBV24-1	TRBJ1-2	TRBD1	CATSETDRAEGYTF	TGTGCCACCAGTGAGACGGACAGGGCAGAAGGCTACACCTTC
16	.	TRBV3-1/TRBV3-2	TRBJ1-5	.	CASSPYGLLGNQPQHF	TGTGCCAGCAGCCCCTACGGACTTCTTGGGAATCAGCCCCAGCATTTT
13	once	TRBV7-9	TRBJ1-1	.	CASSLDRNTEAFF	TGTGCCAGCAGCTTAGACAGGAACACTGAAGCTTTCTTT
13	.	TRBV14	TRBJ2-3	.	CASSLVGGDTQYF	TGTGCCAGCAGCCTTGTAGGAGGAGATACGCAGTATTTT
16	.	TRBV7-9	TRBJ2-3	TRBD2	CASSLQFSGRSDTQYF	TGTGCCAGCAGCTTGCAGTTTAGCGGGAGGTCAGATACGCAGTATTTT
19	.	TRBV4-1	TRBJ2-6	TRBD1	CASSQDPGQGLSGANVLTF	TGCGCCAGCAGCCAAGATCCGGGACAGGGACTCTCTGGGGCCAACGTCCTGACTTTC
15	.	TRBV11-3	TRBJ2-7	TRBD2	CASSPGGGHFYEQYF	TGTGCCAGCAGCCCCGGGGGGGGGCATTTCTACGAGCAGTACTTC
15	.	TRBV7-3	TRBJ1-6	.	CASSRRGGEDSPLHF	TGTGCCAGCAGCAGGCGAGGGGGGGAGGATTCACCCCTCCACTTT
15	.	TRBV5-1	TRBJ2-7	TRBD1	CASQTGGQGANEQYF	TGCGCCAGCCAAACGGGGGGACAGGGGGCCAACGAGCAGTACTTC
12	.	TRBV5-4	TRBJ1-2	TRBD1	CASSEGQYGYTF	TGTGCCAGCAGCGAGGGACAGTATGGCTACACCTTC
13	.	TRBV29-1	TRBJ2-4	TRBD1	CSVVGQGEDIQYF	TGCAGCGTTGTCGGACAGGGTGAGGACATTCAGTACTTC
15	.	TRBV19	TRBJ1-2	.	CASSPQAGKDYGYTF	TGTGCCAGTAGTCCCCAGGCAGGGAAGGACTATGGCTACACCTTC
16	.	TRBV7-9	TRBJ2-2	TRBD2	CASSRGLADRRGELFF	TGTGCCAGCAGCCGAGGACTAGCGGATCGGAGAGGGGAGCTGTTTTTT
17	once	TRBV11-2	TRBJ2-5	TRBD2	CASSLPPTSGGGETQYF	TGTGCCAGCAGCCTCCCCCCGACTAGCGGGGGGGGTGAGACCCAGTACTTC
15	.	TRBV7-2	TRBJ1-3	TRBD1	CASSLPGQGGHTIYF	TGTGCCAGCAGCTTGCCGGGACAGGGTGGCCACACCATATATTTT
13	.	TRBV10-3	TRBJ1-2	TRBD1	CAIRKDRGGGYTF	TGTGCCATCAGGAAGGACAGGGGCGGTGGCTACACCTTC
17	.	TRBV10-3	TRBJ2-2	.	CAISESYVGVGTGELFF	TGTGCCATCAGTGAGTCGTATGTCGGGGTCGGCACCGGGGAGCTGTTTTTT
15	.	TRBV18	TRBJ2-7	TRBD2	CASSPGTTNSYEQYF	TGTGCCAGCTCCCCCGGGACTACCAATTCCTACGAGCAGTACTTC
13	.	TRBV10-3	TRBJ1-6	TRBD1	CAIGGQVDSPLHF	TGTGCCATCGGGGGACAGGTGGATTCACCCCTCCACTTT
13	.	TRBV5-1	TRBJ2-1	TRBD1	CASSRDSYNEQFF	TGCGCCAGCAGCAGGGACAGCTACAATGAGCAGTTCTTC
16	.	TRBV19	TRBJ2-7	TRBD1	CASSALGQGLLKEQYF	TGTGCCAGTAGTGCCCTGGGACAGGGGCTCCTTAAGGAGCAGTACTTC
12	.	TRBV21-1	TRBJ2-1	.	CASSNHRDEQFF	TGTGCCAGCAGCAATCACAGGGATGAGCAGTTCTTC
14	once	TRBV10-1	TRBJ1-1	TRBD1	CASSVGQGAEGAFF	TGCGCCAGCAGTGTCGGACAGGGGGCAGAGGGAGCTTTCTTT
15	.	TRBV7-9	TRBJ2-2	TRBD2	CASSPAGGNTGELFF	TGTGCCAGCAGCCCAGCGGGGGGGAACACCGGGGAGCTGTTTTTT
13	.	TRBV27	TRBJ1-2	.	CASSLQGNYGYTF	TGTGCCAGCAGTTTACAGGGCAACTATGGCTACACCTTC
14	few	TRBV19	TRBJ2-5	.	CASKAGQLQETQYF	TGTGCCTCCAAGGCAGGACAGTTACAAGAGACCCAGTACTTC
16	.	TRBV7-9	TRBJ2-5	TRBD1	CASSLTGTGRGETQYF	TGTGCCAGCAGCTTGACCGGGACAGGGCGAGGGGAGACCCAGTACTTC
15	.	TRBV6-5	TRBJ2-5	TRBD2	CASSPGLAGVETQYF	TGTGCCAGCAGTCCCGGACTAGCGGGAGTGGAGACCCAGTACTTC
13	once	TRBV19	TRBJ1-1	.	CASSIAPNTEAFF	TGTGCCAGTAGTATAGCTCCGAACACTGAAGCTTTCTTT
12	.	TRBV2	TRBJ2-7	.	CASSDPVYEQYF	TGTGCCAGCAGTGACCCGGTTTACGAGCAGTACTTC
15	.	TRBV7-7	TRBJ2-3	TRBD2	CASSAGLAYTDTQYF	TGTGCCAGCAGCGCCGGACTAGCGTACACAGATACGCAGTATTTT
13	.	TRBV6-4	TRBJ2-3	.	CASSESQADTQYF	TGTGCCAGCAGTGAGAGTCAAGCAGATACGCAGTATTTT
13	once	TRBV10-3	TRBJ1-1	.	CAISAAGSPEAFF	TGTGCCATCAGTGCCGCAGGGTCCCCTGAAGCTTTCTTT
14	.	TRBV7-9	TRBJ1-5	TRBD1	CASSSEGAGQPQHF	TGTGCCAGCAGCTCAGAGGGGGCCGGTCAGCCCCAGCATTTT
13	.	TRBV27	TRBJ1-1	.	CASSLTGTTEAFF	TGTGCCAGCAGTTTAACAGGGACCACTGAAGCTTTCTTT
14	.	TRBV15	TRBJ1-5	.	CATSRGLSNQPQHF	TGTGCCACCAGCAGGGGACTTAGCAATCAGCCCCAGCATTTT
12	.	TRBV19	TRBJ1-1	.	CASSIGRVNAFF	TGTGCCAGTAGTATAGGGCGGGTGAACGCTTTCTTT
12	.	TRBV10-3	TRBJ1-4	.	CAIIPWTGKLFF	TGTGCCATCATTCCCTGGACGGGGAAACTGTTTTTT
12	few	TRBV11-2	TRBJ2-1	.	CASSRGPGEQFF	TGTGCCAGCAGCCGCGGCCCCGGTGAGCAGTTCTTC
14	.	TRBV6-5	TRBJ1-1	.	CASKQGTMNTEAFF	TGTGCCAGCAAGCAGGGAACCATGAACACTGAAGCTTTCTTT
16	once	TRBV15	TRBJ2-1	TRBD2	CATSRDITTGGYEQFF	TGTGCCACCAGCAGGGACATTACGACGGGAGGATATGAGCAGTTCTTC
15	.	TRBV10-1	TRBJ2-3	TRBD1	CASSERQGAADTQYF	TGCGCCAGCAGTGAGAGACAGGGGGCGGCAGATACGCAGTATTTT
14	.	TRBV4-3	TRBJ2-3	.	CASSRGLTADTQYF	TGCGCCAGCAGTAGGGGTTTAACGGCAGATACGCAGTATTTT
15	many	TRBV6-5	TRBJ1-2	TRBD1	CASSRRGDSVGGYTF	TGTGCCAGCAGCCGACGTGGGGACAGTGTGGGAGGCTACACCTTC
14	.	TRBV6-5	TRBJ1-3	TRBD1	CATKQGALGNTIYF	TGTGCCACCAAACAGGGGGCGCTGGGAAACACCATATATTTT
15	.	TRBV27	TRBJ2-7	.	CASSLITSRGYEQYF	TGTGCCAGCAGTTTAATTACTAGCCGGGGGTACGAGCAGTACTTC
18	.	TRBV5-1	TRBJ2-2	TRBD2	CASSLFSTGGPGTGELFF	TGCGCCAGCAGTTTGTTTTCCACGGGGGGGCCGGGCACCGGGGAGCTGTTTTTT
15	.	TRBV5-1	TRBJ1-5	.	CASSLEGGSNQPQHF	TGCGCCAGCAGCTTGGAAGGGGGTAGCAATCAGCCCCAGCATTTT
15	.	TRBV19	TRBJ1-1	TRBD1	CASSSEGQPSRRAFF	TGTGCCAGTAGTTCTGAGGGACAGCCCTCGCGTCGGGCTTTCTTT
13	.	TRBV9	TRBJ2-2	.	CASSVTAGGELFF	TGTGCCAGCAGCGTGACCGCGGGCGGGGAGCTGTTTTTT
17	once	TRBV5-1	TRBJ2-3	TRBD2	CASSAGTSGLRTDTQYF	TGCGCCAGCAGCGCGGGGACTAGCGGGCTTCGCACAGATACGCAGTATTTT
14	once	TRBV6-5	TRBJ1-2	.	CASNAGVPLRGYTF	TGTGCCAGCAATGCAGGGGTTCCGCTGCGCGGCTACACCTTC
12	.	TRBV29-1	TRBJ2-2	.	CSVLEGPGELFF	TGCAGCGTTCTCGAGGGCCCCGGGGAGCTGTTTTTT
16	.	TRBV5-1	TRBJ1-2	.	CASSLSPAGGNYGYTF	TGCGCCAGCAGCTTATCCCCGGCGGGGGGGAACTATGGCTACACCTTC
13	once	TRBV19	TRBJ2-5	.	CAGSDSPGETQYF	TGTGCCGGATCAGACAGCCCCGGGGAGACCCAGTACTTC